A single T cell receptor beta chain is shown here with its context. The antigen is not known. The sample is drawn from a study of shared clonotypes between healthy human individuals. Study at large: Two female and three male donors aged 18 to 49 were enrolled.

Several immunoSEQ 96-well plates shared each subset's DNA, each plate a replicate. The repertoire was sequenced with immunoSEQ multiplex PCR; TCRdb's copy has only in-frame clones and lacks some. The sample records over 1.5 million clones, 98% being singletons. Regarding the study as a whole: Against clonotypes common to all four donors, non-shared ones had lower generation probabilities.

CDR1 and CDR2 (germline): SNHLY, FYNNEI. V lost 6 bases to trimming and J lost 0 bases; unmatched junction nucleotides: 2. The CDR3 contains 14 residues. Input material: naive CD4+ T cells sorted from blood. Specified subset: CD45RA+ positively selected. The chain uses TRBV2 and TRBJ1-3, with 7 bases that match TRBD1. This TCR was sampled from a man aged 25-45 years in good health. The CDR3 nucleotides read TGTGCCAGCAGGACAGGGATCTCTGGAAACACCATATATTTT. It codes for CASRTGISGNTIYF.